This TCR beta chain was observed in a study of blood T cell repertoires in COVID-19. Study background: Nucleic acid was either cDNA or gDNA, and it came from T cells, B-cell-depleted T cells, or PBMCs.

In the source study's methods: Using reference gene primer amplification, nucleated cell counts were estimated. TCRdb's table, derived via immunoSEQ multiplex PCR, lists solely in-frame clones and lacks some. V and J calls and clone size come straight from that table; D and trimming were deduced from the DNA. The sample has about 25,000 clones; roughly nine tenths are singletons. Sequencing was carried out using peripheral blood. The source is a man aged 65 to 79 with COVID-19, enrolled during active disease.

The CDR3 sequence is CASSLGWSSYNEQFF. CDR3 sequence (DNA): TGTGCCAGCAGCTTAGGATGGAGCTCCTACAATGAGCAGTTCTTC. The chain joins TRBV11-2 to TRBJ2-1, with unresolved D. The CDR3 runs to 15 residues. Per the germline V gene, CDR1 is SGHAT and CDR2 is FQNNGV. V dropped 1 base and J dropped 0 bases, with 7 bases sitting between them. The whole variable domain, filled in from reference TRBV11-2 and TRBJ2-1, reads EAGVAQSPRYKIIEKRQSVAFWCNPISGHATLYWYQQILGQGPKLLIQFQNNGVVDDSQLPKDRFSAERLKGVDSTLKIQPAKLEDSAVYLCASSLGWSSYNEQFFGPGTRLTVL.